Here is one T cell receptor beta chain with its context. Its antigen remains unidentified. The CDR3 has 13 amino acids. Deletions cut 5 bases from V and 3 bases from J, with 11 bases between. The data originate from a study of T cell repertoires in cytomegalovirus infection. Study context: CMV infection and matching HLA type were both indicated by public TCR beta signatures. The study's findings and limits: The response measured ex vivo was dominated by TCR beta clonotypes (HLA-C-restricted and CMV-specific). Of the TCR beta families, the public ones yielded a cumulative frequency that identified carriers of CMV plus the relevant HLA.

TCRdb passed the reads through MiXCR, listing each CDR3 protein once. The table shows 69,000 or so distinct CDR3 sequences, with 25% to 30% occurring only once. The chain links TRBV12-3 or TRBV12-4 to TRBJ2-7, with D tentatively TRBD1 (6 bases). The sequencing here drew on CD8+ T cells from cultured PBMCs, taken from culture after CMV antigen stimulation. The clonotype comes from a human donor in good health (CMV status not recorded). Some clones in this sample may be carry-over from other donors' samples. CDR3 amino acids: CASSPPQGYEQYF. The DNA for the CDR3 is TGTGCCAGCAGTCCGCCACAGGGCTACGAGCAGTACTTC.